This T cell receptor beta chain was profiled in a study of response to subunit inactivated influenza vaccine. Study outcomes and limitations: The authors put forward the suggestion that each seasonal influenza vaccination may bring in only a limited number of new T cells.

For this clonotype: Its specificity is not known.

The CDR3 runs to 14 residues. CDR1 and CDR2 from the germline V gene are ENHRY and SYGVKD. V trimming: 6 bases; J trimming: 5 bases; junction bases outside the gene matches: 7. TCRdb ran MiXCR on the RT-PCR reads and lists one entry per CDR3 protein. Here the sample spans roughly 650,000 distinct CDR3 sequences, less than 15% being singletons. The sequence came from a middle-aged man who received an inactivated influenza vaccine. This specimen consisted of PBMCs from blood, obtained 14 days before vaccination. The chain couples TRBV10-3 to TRBJ2-1, with 7 bases that match TRBD1. The CDR3 spells CAISPGTADNEQFF. CDR3 sequence (DNA): TGTGCCATCAGCCCCGGGACAGCCGACAATGAGCAGTTCTTC.